The sample holds a few counts of the clone carrying this T cell receptor beta chain. Its antigen is still unknown. CDR3 size: 13 residues. V dropped 6 bases and J dropped 4 bases, with 10 bases sitting between them. This sample stems from a study of T cell responses to AZD1222 COVID-19 vaccine. Study results and caveats: Samples come after the peak T cell response, not at day 14. Just a handful of AZD1222 recipients were seropositive at baseline.

Sequenced by immunoSEQ multiplex PCR; TCRdb stores in-frame clones only, minus some. The sample holds over 95,000 clones, roughly 90% seen once. This receptor was taken from an adult in good health. This rearrangement joins TRBV12-3 or TRBV12-4 to TRBJ1-5; D is perhaps TRBD1 (6 bases). Material: peripheral blood, obtained on day 0 of AZD1222 vaccination. In DNA form, the CDR3 reads TGTGCCAGCAGACAGGGATCTAATCAGCCCCAGCATTTT. It codes for CASRQGSNQPQHF.